Sequencing of this TCR beta chain was carried out in a study of control samples from healthy donors and cancer patients. Here immunoSEQ multiplex PCR was the method, and the copy in TCRdb shows in-frame clones only, minus some. The sample lists roughly 79,000 clones, 84% occurring once. CDR1 is MNHEY and CDR2 is SVGEGT in the germline V gene. The length of the CDR3 is 13 residues. Trimming removed 2 bases from V and 10 bases from J, with 13 bases in between. A single count supports this clone. The chain is built from TRBV6-2 or TRBV6-3 and TRBJ2-3; D call uncertain. Sequencing input: blood. The sequence was obtained from a man aged 45-65 years in good health. The CDR3 spells CASSYKEKLAQYF. In DNA form, the CDR3 reads TGTGCCAGCAGTTACAAAGAAAAATTGGCGCAGTATTTT.